This T cell receptor (beta chain) was recorded in a study of T cells in Graves' hyperthyroidism and ophthalmopathy (dated by TCRdb to about 2019). About the investigation overall: Peripheral blood was collected at initial diagnosis, before any treatment. To identify distinguishing TCR V-J signatures, a discovery cohort of roughly 100 patients was used, comprising 43 with Graves' ophthalmopathy and 57 with stable Graves' hyperthyroidism. Prospective prediction of ophthalmopathy was tested in an independent validation cohort consisting of 18 hyperthyroidism patients and around 16 patients who later progressed to ophthalmopathy. The approximately 95 discovery patients were divided at random into training and test sets in a 7:3 ratio. The study also compared thyroid tissue and blood T-cell repertoires from five or six Graves' hyperthyroidism patients. After sampling, hyperthyroidism patients received methimazole starting at 30 mg daily, and ophthalmopathy patients received high-dose intravenous methylprednisolone. According to the paper, TCR Vbeta CDR3 sequencing was carried out on around 140 peripheral blood samples, which came from fewer than 50 ophthalmopathy, around 75 hyperthyroidism and approximately 17 progressor patients. What the study reported, not specific to this receptor: In validation, the model predicted progression to ophthalmopathy with approximately 71% sensitivity and 72% to 85% specificity, a median of 6.5 months before onset. Sample size was not statistically predetermined, and blinding of investigators to group allocation was not performed. Most expanded thyroid clonotypes (frequency above 0.001) were also detected in blood, suggesting blood repertoires may reflect thyroid immune responses. In cross-validation, a model built on a 13 V-J signature told ophthalmopathy apart from stable hyperthyroidism with under 90% sensitivity and around 84% specificity, and in testing the same model reached 80%/75%.

The TCR beta CDR3 regions were amplified from RNA transcripts. A first-round RT-PCR of the TCR CDR3 used the HTBI primer set with the Qiagen OneStep RT-PCR kit. Libraries were constructed in a second round of multiplex PCR, after which size selection and purification were performed. Libraries were sequenced paired-end with 100 bp reads on an Illumina HiSeq2000. On the study's bioinformatics: SOAPnuke was used to process the raw data, throwing out any read that contained adapters or uncalled bases, had a mean Phred below 15, or lacked an exact constant-primer or identifier match. COPE v1.2.5 was used to merge the high-quality paired reads, and each unique nucleotide sequence was defined as a clonotype. MiTCR v1.1 was used to align clonotypes to the IMGT TRBV, TRBD and TRBJ reference segments. Only V-J combinations with frequency above 0.0001, covering about 99% of repertoires, were analysed. The TCS score was defined as the ratio of F50 (clonal expansion) to E x V (chaos), calculated using BLOSUM62-based TCRdist between CDR3 peptides within each V-J. Welch's t-statistics and random forest reduced around 510 V-J features to under 15, which were used in a naive Bayes classifier (R e1071). The raw public data were reprocessed by TCRdb itself: fastp quality trimming at Q25, MiXCR clonotype calling, in-frame beta chains only. Identical CDR3 proteins give one entry, which carries the most common genes and DNA. Here the V and J calls rest on TCRdb's processing, not on the authors' analysis. The sample yields about 400,000 distinct CDR3 sequences; 15% were counted once. The leading ten clones occupy around a third of the sample.

Graves' hyperthyroidism was defined as stable when no progression to ophthalmopathy occurred over 18 months of follow-up. Hyperthyroidism patients were aged 18 to 65 years and newly diagnosed, with disease duration of less than 2 months. The study excluded patients with uncontrolled infections, other autoimmune diseases, pregnancy or lactation. Diagnoses were established on the basis of clinical symptoms, serum thyroxine and TRAb, thyroid ultrasound, and orbital computed tomography. PBMCs were separated from 10 ml of fresh peripheral blood using Ficoll-Paque density gradient centrifugation. Trizol reagent was used to extract total RNA, and RNA quality was then checked on an Agilent 2100 Bioanalyzer. In its sample, this clonotype was seen many times. Its specific antigen is unknown. Qualities for individual bases were not recorded, and no much larger clone is one base off. From the cysteine up to the phenylalanine, the CDR3 has a length of 16 residues. The sequence is cut down to CDR3 DNA, 48 bases in frame from base 1. A distance of 14 bases separates the germline ends of V and J, which lose 5 bases and 0 bases respectively. The germline V gene supplies CDR1 SGHTA and CDR2 FQGNSA.

Sequencing was performed on blood. The chain is made from TRBV7-2 and TRBJ1-5; 5 matching bases give a weak D call of TRBD1. The receptor's source is a woman in her thirties with Graves' hyperthyroidism. The CDR3 reads as follows: CASSRQGVYSNQPQHF. The sequenced DNA: TGTGCCAGCAGCCGCCAAGGGGTATATAGCAATCAGCCCCAGCATTTT.